The 16 T cell receptor beta chains listed next were all sequenced from one sample in a study of CXCR3-negative and CXCR3-positive naive CD8 T cells. Broader study findings: Greater hydrophobicity was found in TRB CDR3s of CXCR3-positive naive cells than of CXCR3-negative naive cells.

The authors prepared UMI-labeled TRB cDNA libraries by 5' RACE. TCRdb reanalyzed the 5' RACE reads, giving one entry per CDR3 protein sequence and no DNA. The sample has 150,000 to 160,000 distinct CDR3 sequences. No antigen has been identified for these receptors. The source material was naive CXCR3+ CD8+ T cells from blood. The sample's subset: CD45RO-CCR7+CD27+CD95- naive CD8+ T cells expressing CXCR3 (TNR3+). The receptors stem from a human donor in good health. Some clones in this sample may be carry-over from other donors' samples.

The chain combines TRBV2 with TRBJ1-2; lacking DNA, the TRBD1 call made by TCRdb goes unchecked. The CDR3 length is 15 residues. Germline V gives CDR1 SNHLY, CDR2 FYNNEI. Here the CDR3 reads CASRSSPDRYYGYTF.

The J gene is TRBJ2-7, the V gene TRBV28; TCRdb's assignment of TRBD1 cannot be checked, as there is no DNA. CDR3 length equals 19 residues. CDR1 and CDR2 (germline): MDHEN, SYDVKM. CDR3 amino acids: CASSPNLPGQGFLSYEQYF. Full variable domain (missing parts from reference TRBV28 and TRBJ2-7): DVKVTQSSRYLVKRTGEKVFLECVQDMDHENMFWYRQDPGLGLRLIYFSYDVKMKEKGDIPEGYSVSREKKERFSLILESASTNQTSMYLCASSPNLPGQGFLSYEQYFGPGTRLTVT.

The CDR3 is CASSIGKGYTF. The chain couples TRBV19 to TRBJ1-2; TCRdb returns TRBD1, unconfirmable since there is no DNA. The CDR3 loop spans 11 amino acids. Germline V lookup: CDR1 LNHDA, CDR2 SQIVND (reference sequence).

The rearrangement links TRBV4-1 to TRBJ2-2. The CDR3 is 16 amino acids. From germline, CDR1 is MGHRA and CDR2 YSYEKL. CDR3 sequence: CASSQVATPNTGELFF.

This chain joins TRBV5-8 and TRBJ2-1; TCRdb proposes TRBD2, but this gene call is untestable without DNA. Per the germline V gene, CDR1 is SGHTS and CDR2 is YDEGEE. There are 15 residues in the CDR3. Here the CDR3 reads CASSFFPAGGQELFF.

This rearrangement joins TRBV4-2 to TRBJ2-1; TCRdb selects TRBD1, and the lack of DNA leaves this call unchecked. The germline gives CDR1 LGHNA, CDR2 YNFKEQ. The CDR3 loop spans 13 amino acids. This CDR3 is CASSPPTDNEQFF.

J is TRBJ2-2 and V is TRBV10-3. CDR3 length equals 14 residues. Per germline, CDR1 ENHRY and CDR2 SYGVKD. The CDR3 sequence: CAISGGSNTGELFF.

The gene calls are TRBV28 and TRBJ2-7; TCRdb's D call of TRBD2 is untestable without DNA. The germline gives CDR1 MDHEN, CDR2 SYDVKM. CDR3 size: 18 residues. CDR3 loop: CASSSLWAFRLDWYEQYF.

This CDR3 reads CARGAGAKDEQYF. The rearrangement uses TRBV2 and TRBJ2-7; checking the TCRdb D call of TRBD1 is not possible without DNA. This CDR3 is 13 amino acids long. Germline CDR1 SNHLY, CDR2 FYNNEI.

The chain has TRBV4-1 and TRBJ1-6. Germline V gene lookup returns CDR1 MGHRA and CDR2 YSYEKL. This CDR3 is built from 14 residues. CDR3 residues: CASSQAAEDSPLHF.

The chain combines TRBV10-3 with TRBJ2-1; absent DNA, TCRdb's TRBD2 call cannot be checked. This CDR3 spans 13 amino acids. Per the germline V gene, CDR1 is ENHRY and CDR2 is SYGVKD. The CDR3 sequence: CAIFAGGPNEQFF.

The chain uses TRBV20-1 and TRBJ2-7; TCRdb gives TRBD1 as the D gene, but with no DNA this cannot be confirmed. The CDR3 runs 12 residues. Germline CDR1 reads DFQATT; CDR2 reads SNEGSKA (reference sequence). The CDR3 protein is CSASIGGNEQYF.

This rearrangement joins TRBV5-4 to TRBJ2-7. CDR3 length: 14 residues. Germline CDR1 SGHNT, CDR2 YYREEE (reference sequence). This CDR3 is CASSLALARAEQYF.

This chain joins TRBV28 and TRBJ1-2; TCRdb reports TRBD1, a call that lacks DNA to check it against. CDR3 length: 12 residues. Germline CDR1 is MDHEN and CDR2 is SYDVKM. The CDR3 spells CASSSDRYGYTF.

The gene calls are TRBV12-3 or TRBV12-4 and TRBJ2-7; lacking DNA, the TRBD1 call made by TCRdb goes unchecked. This CDR3 contains 13 residues. Here the CDR3 reads CASRRDGSYEQYF.

The rearrangement uses TRBV19 and TRBJ1-2; absent DNA, TCRdb's TRBD1 call cannot be checked. The CDR3 is made up of 13 amino acids. Germline assignment: CDR1 LNHDA and CDR2 SQIVND (reference sequence). The CDR3 is CASSPVPEGGYTF. The full variable domain, with the rest looked up from reference TRBV19 and TRBJ1-2, is DGGITQSPKYLFRKEGQNVTLSCEQNLNHDAMYWYRQDPGQGLRLIYYSQIVNDFQKGDIAEGYSVSREKKESFPLTVTSAQKNPTAFYLCASSPVPEGGYTFGSGTRLTVV.